Shown below are 23 T cell receptor beta chains from a single sample sequenced in a study of T cell responses to AZD1222 COVID-19 vaccine. Method: immunoSEQ multiplex PCR; TCRdb's copy keeps in-frame clones and lacks some. Among about 120,000 clones listed, roughly 85% were seen once. The source was peripheral blood, collected on day 0 of MenACWY control vaccination. These receptors were obtained from an adult in good health.

This sequence joins TRBV18 and TRBJ1-1, with D unclear. Germline V lookup: CDR1 KGHSH, CDR2 LQKENI. The V gene lost 2 bases and the J gene lost 1 base, with 8 bases spanning the gap. CDR3 length: 14 amino acids. CDR3 protein: CASSPILANTEAFF. CDR3 nucleotides: TGTGCCAGCTCACCAATCTTGGCGAACACTGAAGCTTTCTTT. Based on the CDR3 plus reference TRBV18 and TRBJ1-1, the full variable domain is NAGVMQNPRHLVRRRGQEARLRCSPMKGHSHVYWYRQLPEEGLKFMVYLQKENIIDESGMPKERFSAEFPKEGPSILRIQQVVRGDSAAYFCASSPILANTEAFFGQGTRLTVV.

This clone occurred a few times. The chain uses TRBV2 and TRBJ1-2; no reliable D call. Germline V gene data show CDR1 as SNHLY and CDR2 as FYNNEI. The CDR3 has 13 residues. V lost 2 bases and J 7 bases, leaving 11 bases between the germline ends. Here the CDR3 DNA reads TGTGCCAGCAGTGAATATACATCGGGTGGCTACACCTTC. It encodes CASSEYTSGGYTF.

This chain links TRBV4-1 with TRBJ1-5; D not certain. The germline V and J ends were trimmed by 0 bases and 4 bases, with 10 bases remaining between them. This CDR3 is built from 15 residues. Looked up from germline, CDR1 is MGHRA and CDR2 is YSYEKL. CDR3 amino acids: CASSQDAVGNQPQHF. CDR3 DNA sequence: TGCGCCAGCAGCCAAGACGCGGTCGGTAATCAGCCCCAGCATTTT.

CDR3 sequence: CASSEAGPRSAGRLFF. In nucleotides, the CDR3 is TGTGCCAGCAGTGAAGCGGGTCCCCGGTCGGCAGGGCGGCTGTTTTTT. The rearrangement joins TRBV2 to TRBJ2-2, with D possibly TRBD1 on 5 matching bases. Germline CDR1 and CDR2: SNHLY and FYNNEI. Deletions cut 0 bases from V and 13 bases from J, with 21 bases between. The CDR3 sequence is 16 residues long.

This chain joins TRBV6-2 or TRBV6-3 and TRBJ1-2; weak D call: TRBD1 (5 bases). Trimming pared 5 bases from V and 2 bases from J, leaving 21 bases between. This CDR3 has 17 residues. Germline V gene data show CDR1 as MNHEY and CDR2 as SVGEGT. This CDR3 reads CASSPFSTGKLNYGYTF. In DNA form, the CDR3 reads TGTGCCAGCAGTCCCTTCAGCACAGGAAAATTAAACTATGGCTACACCTTC.

The chain couples TRBV5-1 to TRBJ1-2; D remains ambiguous. The V gene's germline CDR1 is SGHRS and CDR2 YFSETQ. This CDR3 comprises 12 residues. V was cut by 4 bases and J by 8 bases, with 12 bases left in between. CDR3 nucleotide sequence: TGCGCCAGCAGCGGAAACAGACGCGGCTACACCTTC. Its protein is CASSGNRRGYTF.

The J gene is TRBJ1-2, the V gene TRBV7-9; 7 nucleotides align to TRBD1. V was pared by 5 bases and J by 0 bases, with 9 bases of the junction left unmatched. Germline CDR1 is SEHNR and CDR2 is FQNEAQ (reference sequence). This CDR3 is 16 amino acids long. For the CDR3, the DNA is TGTGCCAGCAGCCCCCCAGGGGGGGTAACTAACTATGGCTACACCTTC. It specifies CASSPPGGVTNYGYTF.

The count of this clone is one. V usage is TRBV4-2 and J usage is TRBJ2-3, with 11 bases matching TRBD2. This CDR3 has 20 residues. Germline assignment: CDR1 LGHNA and CDR2 YNFKEQ. V trimming: 0 bases; J trimming: 2 bases; junction bases outside the gene matches: 13. As DNA, the CDR3 is TGTGCCAGCAGCCAAGAATTCCTAGCGGGGGGCCGATATAACACAGATACGCAGTATTTT. This encodes CASSQEFLAGGRYNTDTQYF.

The chain joins TRBV3-1 (or the pseudogene TRBV3-2) to TRBJ1-2, with 8 bases that match TRBD1. The CDR3 spans 14 residues. CDR1 is LGHDT and CDR2 is YNNKEL in the germline V gene (reference sequence). V shed 4 bases, J shed 6 bases, and the junction held 7 bases outside the gene matches. The CDR3 sequence is CASSRTGGVNGYTF. The CDR3 DNA sequence: TGTGCCAGCAGCCGCACAGGGGGGGTTAATGGCTACACCTTC.

This chain connects TRBV10-1 to TRBJ1-2; D gene ambiguous. Trimming took 4 bases from V and 8 from J, leaving 17 bases between them. CDR3 length: 14 amino acids. From germline, CDR1 is WNHNN and CDR2 SYGVQD (reference sequence). The CDR3 coding sequence is TGCGCCAGCAGTGTGACGCGGACGGGAGGAGGCTACACCTTC. This sequence encodes CASSVTRTGGGYTF.

The chain employs TRBV7-9 and TRBJ2-7; no clear D gene. Trimming cost V 5 bases and J 6 bases, with 8 bases left between them. The V gene's germline CDR1 is SEHNR and CDR2 FQNEAQ (reference sequence). The CDR3 has 11 residues. The CDR3 nucleotides are TGTGCCAGCAGCCCCCTGCGCGAGCAGTACTTC. The encoded protein is CASSPLREQYF.

J is TRBJ2-3 and V is TRBV11-1; no reliable D call. The CDR3 is 14 amino acids. V lost 5 bases and J 4 bases, leaving 13 bases between the germline ends. Germline V lookup: CDR1 SGHAT, CDR2 FQDESV (reference sequence). The DNA of the CDR3 is TGTGCCAGCAGCCGATCCCTCAGTGCAGATACGCAGTATTTT. Its translation: CASSRSLSADTQYF.

CDR3 coding DNA: TGTGCCAGCAGCCCTAGCGGGCCCCAACATTACAATGAGCAGTTCTTC. Its protein product is CASSPSGPQHYNEQFF. The chain joins TRBV7-3 to TRBJ2-1; 8 bases map to TRBD2. The CDR3 covers 16 residues. CDR1 is SGHTA, CDR2 FQGTGA, per germline. Losses at the gene ends were 5 bases for V and 4 bases for J; bases not matched to a gene: 10.

The chain links TRBV18 to TRBJ1-2; D is unresolved. Germline V gives CDR1 KGHSH, CDR2 LQKENI. V was pared by 3 bases and J by 0 bases, with 14 bases between. The CDR3 runs 16 residues. CDR3 in amino acids: CASSPPSTTSNYGYTF. The DNA for the CDR3 is TGTGCCAGCTCACCGCCAAGCACGACATCTAACTATGGCTACACCTTC.

The chain carries TRBV29-1 and TRBJ2-3; 7 bases are shared with TRBD2. V gave up 6 bases and J gave up 4 bases; unmatched junction bases: 7. The CDR3 is made up of 13 amino acids. CDR1 is SQVTM and CDR2 is ANQGSEA in the germline V gene. CDR3 sequence (DNA): TGCAGCGTCTGGGGAGGGCAATCAGATACGCAGTATTTT. Translating gives CSVWGGQSDTQYF.

V usage is TRBV29-1 and J usage is TRBJ2-7; TRBD2 is a possible D gene (7 bases). There are 13 residues in the CDR3. CDR1 and CDR2 (germline): SQVTM, ANQGSEA. Trimming left V 7 bases short and J 9 bases short, with 22 bases between. Here the CDR3 DNA reads TGCAGCGCTCAGGGTCAGGGGAGGGACCTGCAGTACTTC. This encodes CSAQGQGRDLQYF.

The chain couples TRBV2 to TRBJ2-7; the D gene could be TRBD1 or TRBD2 (6 bases each). V shed 7 bases and J shed 3 bases, with 10 bases lying between them. The germline gives CDR1 SNHLY, CDR2 FYNNEI. This CDR3 has 12 residues. CDR3 nucleotides: TGTGCCAGCATCGGGGGCTTCTACGAGCAGTACTTC. Translated, it gives CASIGGFYEQYF.

This clone has just one count. The chain employs TRBV6-6 and TRBJ1-5; D is uncertain. CDR3 length: 15 amino acids. The germline CDR1 and CDR2 sequences are MNHNY and SVGAGI (reference sequence). The V end lost 7 bases, the J end lost 2 bases, and 15 bases lay between the germline ends. The CDR3 coding sequence is TGTGCCAGCACCTCGGGCCGAGCCGGCAATCAGCCCCAGCATTTT. Translated, it gives CASTSGRAGNQPQHF.

This clone was found once. V usage is TRBV15 and J usage is TRBJ1-2; 9 bases match TRBD1. This CDR3 region has 16 residues. CDR1 is LNHNV, CDR2 YYDKDF, per germline (reference sequence). V lost 5 bases and J lost 0; bases outside the gene matches: 7. The CDR3 loop is CATSARGQGANYGYTF. CDR3 DNA: TGTGCCACCAGCGCCCGGGGACAGGGAGCTAACTATGGCTACACCTTC.

The chain couples TRBV11-3 to TRBJ2-3; 9 bases are a match to TRBD2. Germline V lookup: CDR1 SGHNT, CDR2 YENEEA. With 3 bases clipped from V and 11 bases from J, the junction kept 6 bases outside the gene matches. This CDR3 contains 13 residues. The DNA for the CDR3 is TGTGCCAGCAGCTTGGACGAGCGGGGGGAGCAGTATTTT. It is translated as CASSLDERGEQYF.

For this clone: Other DNA variants within this sample encode the same CDR3. The J gene is TRBJ1-3, the V gene TRBV6-6, with 7 bases identical to TRBD1. CDR3 length: 15 amino acids. V dropped 2 bases and J dropped 0; count of bases not matched to a gene: 1. Germline CDR1 and CDR2: MNHNY and SVGAGI (reference sequence). The CDR3 bases are TGTGCCAGCAGTTACGACAGGGCCTCTGGAAACACCATATATTTT. As protein: CASSYDRASGNTIYF.

The chain carries TRBV4-1 and TRBJ2-3; D possibly matches TRBD1 or TRBD2 (6 bases each). This CDR3 is 19 amino acids long. CDR1 and CDR2 from the germline V gene are MGHRA and YSYEKL. V was cut by 4 bases and J by 0 bases, with 23 bases left in between. CDR3 nucleotides: TGCGCCAGCAGCCGAGGGAGGACTAACGGGGGCCTAAGCACAGATACGCAGTATTTT. Protein sequence: CASSRGRTNGGLSTDTQYF.

J is TRBJ2-3 and V is TRBV19; 16 nucleotides agree with TRBD2. Germline V gene sequence: CDR1 LNHDA, CDR2 SQIVND (reference sequence). The CDR3 is made up of 18 amino acids. The trim removed 3 bases at V and 5 bases at J, leaving 8 bases unmatched. The CDR3 nucleotides are TGTGCCAGTAGTATGACTCCGGGACTAGCGGGGGGGCGAGATACGCAGTATTTT. Translated, it gives CASSMTPGLAGGRDTQYF.